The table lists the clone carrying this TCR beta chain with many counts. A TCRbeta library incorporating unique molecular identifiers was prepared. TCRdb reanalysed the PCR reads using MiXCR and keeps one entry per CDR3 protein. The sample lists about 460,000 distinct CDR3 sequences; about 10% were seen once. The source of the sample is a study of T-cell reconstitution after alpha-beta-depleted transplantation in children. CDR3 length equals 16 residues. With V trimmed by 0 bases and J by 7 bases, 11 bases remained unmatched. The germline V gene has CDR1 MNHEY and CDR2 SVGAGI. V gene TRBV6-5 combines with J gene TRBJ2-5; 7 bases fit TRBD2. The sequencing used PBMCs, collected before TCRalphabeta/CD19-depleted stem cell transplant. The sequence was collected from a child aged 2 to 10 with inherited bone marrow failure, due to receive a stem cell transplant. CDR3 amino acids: CASSYSRTTSVGTQYF. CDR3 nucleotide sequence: TGTGCCAGCAGTTACTCGCGCACTACTAGCGTCGGGACCCAGTACTTC.